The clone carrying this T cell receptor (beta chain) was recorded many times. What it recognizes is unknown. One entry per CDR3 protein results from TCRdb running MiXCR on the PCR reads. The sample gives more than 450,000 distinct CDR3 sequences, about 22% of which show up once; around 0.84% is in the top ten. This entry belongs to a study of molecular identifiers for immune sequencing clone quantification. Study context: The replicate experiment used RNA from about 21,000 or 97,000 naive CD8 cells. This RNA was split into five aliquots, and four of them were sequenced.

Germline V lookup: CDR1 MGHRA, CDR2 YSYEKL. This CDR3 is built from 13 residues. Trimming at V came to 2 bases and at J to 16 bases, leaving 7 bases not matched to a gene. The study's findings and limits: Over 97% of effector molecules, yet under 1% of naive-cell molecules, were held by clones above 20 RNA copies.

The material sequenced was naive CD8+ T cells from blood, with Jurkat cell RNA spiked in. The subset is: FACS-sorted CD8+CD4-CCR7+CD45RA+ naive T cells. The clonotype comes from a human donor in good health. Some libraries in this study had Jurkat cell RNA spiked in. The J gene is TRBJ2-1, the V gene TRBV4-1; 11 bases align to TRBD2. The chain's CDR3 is CASSQLSGGGSFF. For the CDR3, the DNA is TGCGCCAGCAGCCAACTTAGCGGGGGGGGGTCTTTCTTC.